This T cell receptor (beta chain) was observed in a study of T-cell memory formation after mild COVID-19. 5'RACE, which relied on constant-segment primers, yielded TCR alpha and TCR beta cDNA libraries carrying sample barcodes and UMIs. Each CDR3 protein gets one entry after TCRdb re-called the 5' RACE reads with MiXCR. The data show approximately 210,000 distinct CDR3 sequences, 10% seen once. This clonotype was observed a handful of times. The sample comprised PBMCs or a T cell subset sorted from them (not recorded which). This TCR was recovered from a young man who had mild COVID-19 (a few samples of this study predate the infection). Cell type and time point are not known.

CDR3 coding DNA: TGTGCCAGCAGCGGACAGGGAGGCGGCTATGGCTACACCTTC. This sequence encodes CASSGQGGGYGYTF. This sequence joins TRBV7-2 and TRBJ1-2; 8 bases line up with TRBD1. The CDR3 runs 14 residues. Germline CDR1 SGHTA, CDR2 FQGNSA. V gave up 5 bases and J gave up 4 bases; unmatched junction bases: 6.